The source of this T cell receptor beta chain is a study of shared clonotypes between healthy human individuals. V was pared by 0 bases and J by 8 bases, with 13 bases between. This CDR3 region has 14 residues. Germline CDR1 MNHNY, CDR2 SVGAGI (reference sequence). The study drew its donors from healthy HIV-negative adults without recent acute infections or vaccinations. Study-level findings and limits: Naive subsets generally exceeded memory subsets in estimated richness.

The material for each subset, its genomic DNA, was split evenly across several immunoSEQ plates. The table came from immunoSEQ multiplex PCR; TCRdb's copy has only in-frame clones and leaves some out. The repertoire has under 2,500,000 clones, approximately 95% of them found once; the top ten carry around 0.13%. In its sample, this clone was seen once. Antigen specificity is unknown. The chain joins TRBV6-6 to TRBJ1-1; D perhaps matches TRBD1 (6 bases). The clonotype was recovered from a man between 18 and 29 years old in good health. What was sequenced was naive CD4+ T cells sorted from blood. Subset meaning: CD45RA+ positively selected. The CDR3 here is CASSYSIFDREAFF. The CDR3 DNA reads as TGTGCCAGCAGTTACTCGATCTTCGACAGGGAAGCTTTCTTT.